This passage covers 27 T cell receptor beta chains from one sample sequenced in a study of OX40 agonist ivuxolimab in advanced cancers. The repertoire was sequenced with immunoSEQ multiplex PCR; TCRdb's copy has only in-frame clones and lacks some. The table lists around 83,000 clones, approximately 88% of them singletons. The material sequenced was CD4+ or CD8+ T cells sorted from blood, taken in a trial of the OX40 agonist ivuxolimab. The receptors shown here come from an adult with an advanced solid tumor such as melanoma, head and neck, liver or kidney cancer.

The CDR3 region has the DNA TGTGCCAGAAGCGATATACTACTAGCGGGATTGAAAGCCGGGGAGCTGTTTTTT. Protein sequence: CARSDILLAGLKAGELFF. The rearrangement uses TRBV5-3 and TRBJ2-2, with 10 bases identical to TRBD2. TRBV5-3 counts as an open reading frame of uncertain function. Losses at the gene ends were 4 bases for V and 6 bases for J; bases not matched to a gene: 15. The CDR3 covers 18 residues.

This chain connects TRBV12-5 to TRBJ1-6; the D gene is possibly TRBD1 (6 bases). Germline-derived CDR1 and CDR2 are LGHNT and FRNRAP. Trimming shortened V by 6 bases and J by 7 bases, and 13 bases separated the two germline ends. The CDR3 consists of 14 residues. CDR3 sequence reads: CASGIEGGNSPLHF. In DNA, the CDR3 is TGTGCTAGTGGCATCGAGGGGGGGAATTCACCCCTCCACTTT. Full variable domain (remainder filled in from reference TRBV12-5 and TRBJ1-6): DARVTQTPRHKVTEMGQEVTMRCQPILGHNTVFWYRQTMMQGLELLAYFRNRAPLDDSGMPKDRFSAEMPDATLATLKIQPSEPRDSAVYFCASGIEGGNSPLHFGNGTRLTVT.

The rearrangement joins TRBV6-6 to TRBJ1-2; D gene ambiguous. V dropped 4 bases and J dropped 9 bases, with 18 bases sitting between them. This CDR3 comprises 14 residues. The V gene's germline CDR1 is MNHNY and CDR2 SVGAGI (reference sequence). The CDR3 nucleotides read TGTGCCAGCAGTTTAGTCCCCCTCTCCGGGAGCTACACCTTC. This encodes CASSLVPLSGSYTF.

The J gene is TRBJ1-5, the V gene TRBV19; tentatively, D is TRBD1 (5 bases). There are 17 residues in the CDR3. Trimming shortened V by 5 bases and J by 2 bases, and 19 bases separated the two germline ends. Germline assignment: CDR1 LNHDA and CDR2 SQIVND (reference sequence). The CDR3 loop reads CASSPYHGGNGNQPQHF. DNA of the CDR3: TGTGCCAGTAGTCCTTACCACGGGGGTAACGGCAATCAGCCCCAGCATTTT.

The chain employs TRBV5-4 and TRBJ2-5; TRBD1 agrees at 8 bases. The J call may be in error: the DNA end matches TRBJ2-7 better. The CDR3 runs to 14 residues. The germline V gene has CDR1 SGHNT and CDR2 YYREEE (reference sequence). The DNA for the CDR3 is TGTGCCAGCAGCTTAGCAGGGGGCTACCTCGAGCAGTACTTC. Protein sequence: CASSLAGGYLEQYF.

The chain uses TRBV27 and TRBJ2-1; tentative D call: TRBD2 (6 bases). V was cut by 6 bases and J by 6 bases, with 24 bases left in between. Germline values: CDR1 MNHEY, CDR2 SMNVEV (reference sequence). This CDR3 contains 17 residues. The chain's CDR3 is CASSSTRRGGIFNEQFF. The DNA for the CDR3 is TGTGCCAGCAGCTCAACGCGGAGGGGCGGGATTTTCAATGAGCAGTTCTTC.

J is TRBJ1-3 and V is TRBV5-6; D is ambiguous. Germline V gene sequence: CDR1 SGHDT, CDR2 YYEEEE. The CDR3 length is 14 residues. The V gene lost 7 bases and the J gene lost 4 bases, with 15 bases spanning the gap. CDR3 bases: TGTGCCAGCCTAATCCGGACTAGGGGAAACACCATATATTTT. Its translation is CASLIRTRGNTIYF.

The chain's CDR3 is CASSLGPPGPTGELFF. CDR3 nucleotide sequence: TGTGCCAGCAGCTTAGGCCCACCGGGGCCCACCGGGGAGCTGTTTTTT. V and J are TRBV7-9 and TRBJ2-2, with D possibly being TRBD1 or TRBD2 (5 bases each). The CDR3 is 16 residues long. Trimming took 1 base from V and 4 from J, leaving 13 bases between them. The germline V gene encodes CDR1 SEHNR and CDR2 FQNEAQ (reference sequence). The full variable domain, its missing parts supplied by reference TRBV7-9 and TRBJ2-2, is DTGVSQNPRHKITKRGQNVTFRCDPISEHNRLYWYRQTLGQGPEFLTYFQNEAQLEKSRLLSDRFSAERPKGSFSTLEIQRTEQGDSAMYLCASSLGPPGPTGELFFGEGSRLTVL.

The chain combines TRBV4-3 with TRBJ1-1; D gene ambiguous. CDR3 size: 13 residues. From germline, CDR1 is LGHNA and CDR2 YSLEER. The V gene lost 3 bases and the J gene lost 4 bases, with 9 bases spanning the gap. This CDR3 is CASSHVVGTEAFF. The CDR3 bases are TGCGCCAGCAGCCATGTAGTAGGCACTGAAGCTTTCTTT.

CDR3 in amino acids: CASSLRGGIQETQYF. In DNA form, the CDR3 reads TGTGCCAGCAGCTTAAGAGGGGGGATCCAAGAGACCCAGTACTTC. This chain connects TRBV7-3 to TRBJ2-5; either TRBD1 or TRBD2 may fit D (6 bases each). This CDR3 is 15 amino acids long. From germline, CDR1 is SGHTA and CDR2 FQGTGA. Deletions cut 1 base from V and 1 base from J, with 10 bases between.

The V call is TRBV30, the J call TRBJ1-6; D remains unclear. V was clipped by 0 bases and J by 5 bases, with 5 bases between them. The CDR3 runs to 13 residues. Germline V lookup: CDR1 GTSNPN, CDR2 SVGIG (reference sequence). CDR3 sequence: CAWSVTNNSPLHF. The CDR3 bases are TGTGCCTGGAGTGTAACGAATAATTCACCCCTCCACTTT.

The chain uses TRBV14 and TRBJ2-7; D might be TRBD1 or TRBD2, each matching 5 bases. The CDR3 runs 13 residues. The germline V gene encodes CDR1 SGHDN and CDR2 FVKESK. V gave up 10 bases and J gave up 0 bases, with 13 bases separating them. CDR3 protein: CATSGTYSYEQYF. The CDR3 DNA reads TGTGCCACCTCCGGGACCTACTCCTACGAGCAGTACTTC. The variable domain in full, with the rest retrieved from reference TRBV14 and TRBJ2-7, is EAGVTQFPSHSVIEKGQTVTLRCDPISGHDNLYWYRRVMGKEIKFLLHFVKESKQDESGMPNNRFLAERTGGTYSTLKVQPAELEDSGVYFCATSGTYSYEQYFGPGTRLTVT.

The chain uses TRBV9 and TRBJ2-3; 12 nucleotides align to TRBD2. The length of the CDR3 is 16 residues. From germline, CDR1 is SGDLS and CDR2 YYNGEE. V lost 3 bases, J lost 1 base, and 3 bases stayed unmatched. CDR3 nucleotide sequence: TGTGCCAGCAGCGCAACTAGCGGGGGGCGCACAGATACGCAGTATTTT. It translates to CASSATSGGRTDTQYF.

Many counts were recorded for this clone. V is TRBV4-1 and J is TRBJ1-2; D is undetermined. The CDR3 consists of 17 residues. V gave up 0 bases and J gave up 0 bases, with 14 bases separating them. Germline CDR1 MGHRA, CDR2 YSYEKL. CDR3 amino acids: CASSQDIPPRTNYGYTF. The CDR3, as DNA: TGCGCCAGCAGCCAAGATATACCTCCGAGGACTAACTATGGCTACACCTTC.

The gene calls are TRBV19 and TRBJ1-2, with D uncertain. This CDR3 region has 14 residues. Germline assignment: CDR1 LNHDA and CDR2 SQIVND (reference sequence). V was clipped by 7 bases and J by 3 bases, with 15 bases between them. The CDR3 reads CASKGEKLDYGYTF. The CDR3 DNA reads TGTGCCAGTAAAGGTGAGAAATTGGACTATGGCTACACCTTC.

The chain combines TRBV11-3 with TRBJ2-4; TRBD1 aligns across 10 bases. Per germline, CDR1 SGHNT and CDR2 YENEEA. There are 14 residues in the CDR3. V lost 4 bases to trimming and J lost 7 bases; unmatched junction nucleotides: 4. This CDR3 reads CASSSGQGPNIQYF. The CDR3 coding sequence is TGTGCCAGCAGCTCGGGACAGGGGCCGAACATTCAGTACTTC.

The J gene is TRBJ2-5, the V gene TRBV5-6; possible D gene TRBD1, 5 bases. V lost 3 bases and J lost 4, with 16 bases in between. CDR3 size: 15 residues. Germline V gives CDR1 SGHDT, CDR2 YYEEEE. This chain's CDR3 is CASSWSRVIPETQYF. CDR3 bases: TGTGCCAGCAGCTGGAGCAGGGTAATCCCAGAGACCCAGTACTTC.

The chain recombines TRBV18 with TRBJ1-1; D call uncertain. V was pared by 1 base and J by 2 bases, with 8 bases between. From germline, CDR1 is KGHSH and CDR2 LQKENI. The length of the CDR3 is 14 residues. CDR3 region: CASSPLEANTEAFF. The CDR3 DNA follows: TGTGCCAGCTCACCACTTGAAGCCAACACTGAAGCTTTCTTT.

Of note for this clone: The same CDR3 is also encoded by other DNA sequences in this sample. The rearrangement uses TRBV30 and TRBJ2-1; TRBD2 aligns across 8 bases. The CDR3 spans 13 residues. Losses at the gene ends were 1 base for V and 8 bases for J; bases not matched to a gene: 4. Per the germline V gene, CDR1 is GTSNPN and CDR2 is SVGIG (reference sequence). For the CDR3, the DNA is TGTGCCTGGAGTGGTCGGGGGGGCTATGAGCAGTTCTTC. Translated: CAWSGRGGYEQFF. The variable domain in full, with the rest retrieved from reference TRBV30 and TRBJ2-1, is SQTIHQWPATLVQPVGSPLSLECTVEGTSNPNLYWYRQAAGRGLQLLFYSVGIGQISSEVPQNLSASRPQDRQFILSSKKLLLSDSGFYLCAWSGRGGYEQFFGPGTRLTVL.

This clone was counted a few times. This sequence joins TRBV11-2 and TRBJ2-1, with 11 bases matching TRBD2. Germline-derived CDR1 and CDR2 are SGHAT and FQNNGV. The CDR3 spans 17 residues. Losses at the gene ends were 5 bases for V and 10 bases for J; bases not matched to a gene: 16. The CDR3 bases are TGTGCCAGCAGCCCCCAGCGTACTAGCGGGGGTCTTTGGGAGCAGTTCTTC. Protein product: CASSPQRTSGGLWEQFF.

The rearrangement links TRBV2 to TRBJ1-1; D ambiguous. Germline V gives CDR1 SNHLY, CDR2 FYNNEI. Trimming cost V 8 bases and J 7 bases, with 11 bases left between them. This CDR3 spans 11 amino acids. For the CDR3, the DNA is TGTGCCAGCGGGCACACCATTGAAGCTTTCTTT. This translates into CASGHTIEAFF.

The chain carries TRBV6-5 and TRBJ1-4; TRBD1 might be the D (6 bases). V lost 2 bases and J 7 bases, leaving 17 bases between the germline ends. This CDR3 is built from 16 residues. Germline V lookup: CDR1 MNHEY, CDR2 SVGAGI. The CDR3 nucleotides are TGTGCCAGCAGTTACACAGACAGGACGGCTACTGAAAAACTGTTTTTT. This translates into CASSYTDRTATEKLFF.

This chain uses TRBV19 with TRBJ1-1; 7 bases line up with TRBD1. CDR1 is LNHDA, CDR2 SQIVND, per germline (reference sequence). The trim removed 3 bases at V and 11 bases at J, leaving 6 bases unmatched. The CDR3 runs 12 residues. The DNA for the CDR3 is TGTGCCAGTAGTATCTTCGGGACAGCTGCTTTCTTT. This codes for CASSIFGTAAFF.

Remarks on this clone: A much bigger clone sits one base away, suggesting this may be a read error. Different DNA sequences within this sample yield the same CDR3. The V call is TRBV9, the J call TRBJ1-2; TRBD1 agrees at 7 bases. CDR3 size: 16 residues. Trimming took 4 bases from V and 2 from J; bases not matched to a gene: 11. Germline CDR1 reads SGDLS; CDR2 reads YYNGEE. Here the CDR3 DNA reads TGTGCCAGCAGCCCCCCCACTGGGACAGCCAACTATGGCTACACCTTC. Its protein product is CASSPPTGTANYGYTF.

The chain employs TRBV10-3 and TRBJ2-1, with a tentative D call TRBD1 (6 bases). Trimming stripped 4 bases from V and 5 bases from J, with 18 bases between. The CDR3 has 16 amino acids. Per germline, CDR1 ENHRY and CDR2 SYGVKD. CDR3 nucleotide sequence: TGTGCCATCAGTGGGACCGGGACATCTCTTAACAATGAGCAGTTCTTC. Translated, it gives CAISGTGTSLNNEQFF.

V and J are TRBV27 and TRBJ2-7; the D is unclear. The CDR3 loop spans 14 amino acids. V shed 0 bases and J shed 3 bases, with 9 bases lying between them. CDR1 MNHEY and CDR2 SMNVEV come from the germline V gene (reference sequence). The CDR3: CASSLSAGFYEQYF. The DNA of the CDR3 is TGTGCCAGCAGTTTATCTGCAGGCTTCTACGAGCAGTACTTC.

The rearrangement uses TRBV5-5 and TRBJ1-5, with D uncertain. Germline-derived CDR1 and CDR2 are SGHKS and YYEKEE (reference sequence). This CDR3 contains 15 residues. Trimming removed 1 base from V and 2 bases from J, with 10 bases in between. CDR3 coding DNA: TGTGCCAGCAGCTTGTCCGGTCAGGGCAATCAGCCCCAGCATTTT. This gives the protein CASSLSGQGNQPQHF.